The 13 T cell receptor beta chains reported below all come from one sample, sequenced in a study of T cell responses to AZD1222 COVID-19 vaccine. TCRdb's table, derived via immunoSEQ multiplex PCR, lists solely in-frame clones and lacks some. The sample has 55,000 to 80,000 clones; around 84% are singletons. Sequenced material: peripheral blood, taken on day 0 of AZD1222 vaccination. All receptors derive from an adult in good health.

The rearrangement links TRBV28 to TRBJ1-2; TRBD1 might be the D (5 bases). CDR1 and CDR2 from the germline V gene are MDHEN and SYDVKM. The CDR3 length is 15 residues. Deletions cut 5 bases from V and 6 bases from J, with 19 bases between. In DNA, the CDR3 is TGTGCCAGCAGTCTAATTGGAGGGGCAGGTGATGGCTACACCTTC. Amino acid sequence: CASSLIGGAGDGYTF.

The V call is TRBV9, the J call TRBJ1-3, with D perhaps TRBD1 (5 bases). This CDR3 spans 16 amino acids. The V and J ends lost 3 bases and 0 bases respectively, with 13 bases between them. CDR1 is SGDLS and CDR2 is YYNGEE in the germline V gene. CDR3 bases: TGTGCCAGCAGCGCCCATGGGGCCGTCTCTGGAAACACCATATATTTT. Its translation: CASSAHGAVSGNTIYF.

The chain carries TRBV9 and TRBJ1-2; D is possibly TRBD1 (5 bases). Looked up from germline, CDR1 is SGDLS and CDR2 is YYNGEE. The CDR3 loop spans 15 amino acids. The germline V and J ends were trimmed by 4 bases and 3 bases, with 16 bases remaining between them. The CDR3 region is CASSPESGADYGYTF. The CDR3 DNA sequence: TGTGCCAGCAGCCCCGAGTCCGGGGCTGACTATGGCTACACCTTC.

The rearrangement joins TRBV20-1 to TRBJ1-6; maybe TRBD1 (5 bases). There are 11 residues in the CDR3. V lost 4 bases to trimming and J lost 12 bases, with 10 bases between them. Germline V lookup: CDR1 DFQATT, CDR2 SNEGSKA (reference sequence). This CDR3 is CSATGTQPLHF. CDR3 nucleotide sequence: TGCAGTGCTACAGGGACCCAACCCCTCCACTTT.

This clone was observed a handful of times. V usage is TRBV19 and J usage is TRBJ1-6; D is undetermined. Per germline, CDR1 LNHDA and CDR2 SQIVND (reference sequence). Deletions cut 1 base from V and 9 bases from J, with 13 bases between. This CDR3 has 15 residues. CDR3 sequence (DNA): TGTGCCAGTAGTATAGCCGACCTAGTCGGTTCACCCCTCCACTTT. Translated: CASSIADLVGSPLHF.

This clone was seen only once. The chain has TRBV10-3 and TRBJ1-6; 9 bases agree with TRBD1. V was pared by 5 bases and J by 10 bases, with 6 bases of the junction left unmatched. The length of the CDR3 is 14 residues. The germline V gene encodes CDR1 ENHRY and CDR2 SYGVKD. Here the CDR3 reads CAISPPGQGSPLHF. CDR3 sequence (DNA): TGTGCCATCAGTCCCCCGGGACAGGGCTCACCCCTCCACTTT.

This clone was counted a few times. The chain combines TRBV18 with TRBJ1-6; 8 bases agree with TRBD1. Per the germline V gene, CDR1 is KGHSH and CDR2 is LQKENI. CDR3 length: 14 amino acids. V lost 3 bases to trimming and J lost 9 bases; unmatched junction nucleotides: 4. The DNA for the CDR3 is TGTGCCAGCTCACCCGGGACAGGTGGTTCACCCCTCCACTTT. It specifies CASSPGTGGSPLHF.

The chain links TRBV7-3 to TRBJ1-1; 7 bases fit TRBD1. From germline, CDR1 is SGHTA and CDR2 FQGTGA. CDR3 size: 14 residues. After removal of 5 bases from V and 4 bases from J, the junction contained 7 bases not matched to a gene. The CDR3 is CASSPGRGITEAFF. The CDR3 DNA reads TGTGCCAGCAGCCCTGGCAGGGGGATCACTGAAGCTTTCTTT.

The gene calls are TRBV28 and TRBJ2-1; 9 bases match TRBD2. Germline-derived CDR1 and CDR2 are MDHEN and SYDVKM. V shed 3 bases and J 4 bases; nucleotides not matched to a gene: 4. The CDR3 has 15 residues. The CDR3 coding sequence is TGTGCCAGCAGTTTGACTAGCGGAGCTTACAATGAGCAGTTCTTC. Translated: CASSLTSGAYNEQFF.

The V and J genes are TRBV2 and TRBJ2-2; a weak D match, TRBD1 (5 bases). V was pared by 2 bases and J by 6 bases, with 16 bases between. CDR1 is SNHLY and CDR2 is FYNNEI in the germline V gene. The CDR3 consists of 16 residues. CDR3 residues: CASSEQGRRYAGELFF. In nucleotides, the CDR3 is TGTGCCAGCAGTGAACAGGGTAGGAGATATGCCGGGGAGCTGTTTTTT.

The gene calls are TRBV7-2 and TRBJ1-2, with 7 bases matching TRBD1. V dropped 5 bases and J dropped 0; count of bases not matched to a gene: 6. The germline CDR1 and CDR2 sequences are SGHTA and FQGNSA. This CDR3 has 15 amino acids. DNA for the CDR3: TGTGCCAGCAGCCCCGACAGGGTCCCTAACTATGGCTACACCTTC. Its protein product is CASSPDRVPNYGYTF.

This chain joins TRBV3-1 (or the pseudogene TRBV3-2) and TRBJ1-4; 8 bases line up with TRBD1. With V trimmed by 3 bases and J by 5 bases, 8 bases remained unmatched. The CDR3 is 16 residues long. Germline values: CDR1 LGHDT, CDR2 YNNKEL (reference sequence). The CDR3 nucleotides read TGTGCCAGCAGCCATCGCAGGACAGGGAGGAATGAAAAACTGTTTTTT. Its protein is CASSHRRTGRNEKLFF.

Here the CDR3 DNA reads TGTGCCAGCAGCCACGGTACAGAGGCGGCAATTTCACCCCTCCACTTT. It codes for CASSHGTEAAISPLHF. The V call is TRBV4-2, the J call TRBJ1-6; no definite D call. Germline V gene data show CDR1 as LGHNA and CDR2 as YNFKEQ. This CDR3 has 16 amino acids. With 3 bases removed from V and 9 bases from J, the gap between germline ends came to 18 bases.